Presented here are 10 T cell receptor beta chains from one specimen sequenced in a study of T-cell reconstitution after alpha-beta-depleted transplantation in children. Unique molecular identifiers featured in how the TCRbeta library was prepared. TCRdb reanalysed the PCR reads using MiXCR and keeps one entry per CDR3 protein. The sample holds roughly 100,000 distinct CDR3 sequences, under 9% seen once. The sample consisted of PBMCs, taken before TCRalphabeta/CD19-depleted stem cell transplant. Receptors originate from a boy between 2 and 15 years old with acute lymphoblastic leukemia, due to receive a stem cell transplant.

This clonotype was counted only a few times. The chain has TRBV19 and TRBJ2-5, with D uncertain. This CDR3 is built from 13 residues. Trimming removed 6 bases at V and 1 base at J, with 9 bases between. Germline assignment: CDR1 LNHDA and CDR2 SQIVND (reference sequence). The CDR3 spells CASRPKGQETQYF. The CDR3 bases are TGTGCCAGTAGGCCAAAGGGCCAAGAGACCCAGTACTTC.

Many counts were recorded for this clonotype. The rearrangement uses TRBV20-1 and TRBJ2-3, with D possibly TRBD1 on 6 matching bases. V was shortened by 4 bases and J by 3 bases, with 17 bases between the two germline ends. CDR3 length equals 15 residues. Germline V gene sequence: CDR1 DFQATT, CDR2 SNEGSKA (reference sequence). The CDR3 sequence: CSATRVGAMTDTQYF. The CDR3 DNA sequence: TGCAGTGCTACCCGGGTGGGGGCGATGACAGATACGCAGTATTTT.

There are many counts of this clonotype. The chain employs TRBV5-8 and TRBJ1-6; possibly TRBD1 for D (6 bases). Looked up from germline, CDR1 is SGHTS and CDR2 is YDEGEE. V lost 3 bases, J lost 7 bases, and 14 bases lay in between. CDR3 length: 15 residues. The DNA for the CDR3 is TGTGCCAGCAGCTCCTCCGGGACAAGAAATTCACCCCTCCACTTT. Translating gives CASSSSGTRNSPLHF.

This clonotype has ten or more counts. This chain links TRBV7-9 with TRBJ2-3; weak D call: TRBD2 (6 bases). Germline CDR1 SEHNR, CDR2 FQNEAQ (reference sequence). Trimming left V 5 bases short and J 0 bases short, with 12 bases between. The CDR3 length is 15 residues. Here the CDR3 reads CASSVDGTSTDTQYF. The CDR3 nucleotides read TGTGCCAGCAGCGTGGACGGGACTAGCACAGATACGCAGTATTTT.

This clonotype showed up many times. The chain carries TRBV7-9 and TRBJ2-5; either TRBD1 or TRBD2 may fit D (5 bases each). The V gene lost 2 bases and the J gene lost 1 base, with 8 bases spanning the gap. This CDR3 is built from 14 residues. Germline CDR1 SEHNR, CDR2 FQNEAQ (reference sequence). The CDR3 spells CASSLLGVQETQYF. The CDR3 DNA sequence: TGTGCCAGCAGCTTATTGGGGGTCCAAGAGACCCAGTACTTC.

The J gene is TRBJ2-1, the V gene TRBV7-9; maybe TRBD1 (6 bases). This CDR3 has 17 residues. CDR1 is SEHNR, CDR2 FQNEAQ, per germline (reference sequence). V was pared by 6 bases and J by 2 bases, with 20 bases between. CDR3 amino acids: CASSPPWGHRAYNEQFF. The DNA of the CDR3 is TGTGCCAGCAGTCCCCCCTGGGGGCACCGCGCCTACAATGAGCAGTTCTTC.

Ten or more counts support this clonotype. This chain joins TRBV6-2 or TRBV6-3 and TRBJ2-7, with a weak D call TRBD1 (5 bases). Trimming shortened V by 0 bases and J by 0 bases, and 6 bases separated the two germline ends. CDR1 and CDR2 (germline): MNHEY, SVGEGT. There are 14 residues in the CDR3. The CDR3 DNA reads TGTGCCAGCAGTTACTCACAGGACTCCTACGAGCAGTACTTC. Protein: CASSYSQDSYEQYF.

In regard to this clonotype: This may be a read error: a much more frequent sequence differs by one nucleotide. This chain connects TRBV4-1 to TRBJ1-2; 7 bases match TRBD1. The CDR3 extends over 14 amino acids. CDR1 is MGHRA, CDR2 YSYEKL, per germline. Trimming took 0 bases from V and 4 from J; bases not matched to a gene: 2. The CDR3 loop reads CASSQEGQLYGYTF. The CDR3 DNA reads as TGCGCCAGCAGCCAAGAGGGACAGCTCTATGGCTACACCTTC.

The chain joins TRBV5-1 to TRBJ2-3; no clear D gene. The V and J ends lost 2 bases and 0 bases respectively, with 7 bases between them. Germline V gene sequence: CDR1 SGHRS, CDR2 YFSETQ. CDR3 size: 14 residues. The CDR3 region has the DNA TGCGCCAGCAGCTTCAGCGAGAGCACAGATACGCAGTATTTT. It is translated as CASSFSESTDTQYF. Together with reference TRBV5-1 and TRBJ2-3, the CDR3 gives the full variable domain: KAGVTQTPRYLIKTRGQQVTLSCSPISGHRSVSWYQQTPGQGLQFLFEYFSETQRNKGNFPGRFSGRQFSNSRSEMNVSTLELGDSALYLCASSFSESTDTQYFGPGTRLTVL.

The chain is built from TRBV20-1 and TRBJ1-5; D remains ambiguous. Deletions cut 1 base from V and 8 bases from J, with 9 bases between. The CDR3 loop spans 12 amino acids. Germline V gives CDR1 DFQATT, CDR2 SNEGSKA (reference sequence). Here the CDR3 reads CSARVLDKPQHF. CDR3 nucleotide sequence: TGCAGTGCTAGAGTGTTGGATAAGCCCCAGCATTTT.